This T cell receptor beta chain was captured by sequencing in a study of breast tumors, draining lymph nodes, adjacent tissues. Notes on the study in general: Tumor TCR diversity was below lymph nodes but above nontumor tissue. That most tumor T cells come from lymph nodes remained unproven. Findings are consistent with lymph node origin and intratumoral expansion of most tumor T cells. Compared with basal-like, luminal-like tumors shared significantly more repertoire with nontumor tissue.

The CDR3 runs 14 residues. V gave up 5 bases and J gave up 4 bases, with 15 bases separating them. The germline CDR1 and CDR2 sequences are MNHEY and SVGAGI. TCRdb processed the multiplex PCR reads anew with MiXCR; each CDR3 protein has one entry. The table records over 130,000 distinct CDR3 sequences, approximately 30% of them present only once. The lymph nodes were axillary draining lymph nodes from breast cancer patients. This clonotype was seen many times. Its target is not known. The chain has TRBV6-5 and TRBJ2-7; a possible D gene is TRBD2 (7 bases). Sequenced input: axillary lymph node tissue. The origin of this receptor is a female donor with breast cancer. Some clones in this sample may be carry-over from other donors' samples. CDR3: CASSRTGGQYEQYV. The DNA for the CDR3 is TGTGCCAGCAGTCGGACGGGGGGCCAATACGAGCAGTACGTC.